This TCR beta chain came from a study of PD-L1 blockade in urothelial cancer. Background on the study: The patients first took atezolizumab in 2014, receiving 1,200 mg intravenously every 3 weeks. Median T cell yield per blood sample was about 140,000 cells.

The protocol was immunoSEQ multiplex PCR, while the TCRdb copy is restricted to in-frame clones and leaves out a portion. The sample records fewer than 60,000 clones, under 90% being singletons. Of note for this clone: The antigen remains undetermined.

Time point: pretreatment peripheral blood. Trimming pared 3 bases from V and 4 bases from J, leaving 9 bases between. Germline V gene data show CDR1 as MNHEY and CDR2 as SMNVEV (reference sequence). The CDR3 has 14 residues. Findings and caveats of the study: Below-median pretreatment blood TCR clonality was a predictor of better survival. Stronger expansion of tumor-associated clones in blood at 3 weeks distinguished durable-benefit patients.

The sequence came from a man aged 65-85 years with urothelial cancer. This material consisted of PBMCs, taken around atezolizumab (anti-PD-L1) treatment. This rearrangement joins TRBV27 to TRBJ1-4; no definite D call. The CDR3 DNA is TGTGCCAGCAGTTTGGGAGGGAATAATGAAAAACTGTTTTTT. It translates to CASSLGGNNEKLFF.